The rows below give T cell receptor beta chains drawn from one sample of a study of blood T cell repertoires in COVID-19. Profiling relied on immunoSEQ multiplex PCR, and the TCRdb table lists in-frame clones only, not all of them. The profile shows under 400,000 clones, approximately 89% of them singletons. Input material: peripheral blood. The receptors derive from a woman in her twenties or thirties with COVID-19, enrolled during active disease. The CDR3 runs from the conserved cysteine through the conserved F or W.

TRBJ2-4	13	TRBV4-2	CASSQDGGDIQYF
TRBJ2-1	14	TRBV28	CASSRLASHNEQFF
TRBJ2-3	13	TRBV12-3/TRBV12-4	CASSPLQGSSEYF
TRBJ2-2	15	TRBV5-6	CASSLLIQSSGELFF
TRBJ2-3	11	TRBV11-2	CASSEGVTQYF
TRBJ2-1	11	TRBV11-2	CASSETTEQFF
TRBJ2-1	16	TRBV4-2	CASSQKAGGGYNEQFF
TRBJ1-2	14	TRBV4-2	CASSQPTGTSGYTF
TRBJ2-5	14	TRBV15	CATSRGGQRETQYF
TRBJ1-2	15	TRBV2	CASSRSGMANYGYTF
TRBJ1-2	15	TRBV4-1	CASSQDQGTGYGYTF
TRBJ1-1	14	TRBV11-2	CASSSEGQVEEAFF
TRBJ2-7	15	TRBV19	CASAPTSGRAHEQYF
TRBJ2-5	16	TRBV4-3	CASSQDDRGFVETQYF
TRBJ2-3	15	TRBV5-1	CASSLVSRFTDTQYF
TRBJ1-2	15	TRBV4-1	CASSQPRQVGRGYTF
TRBJ2-1	15	TRBV4-2	CASSLDKNFGNEQFF
TRBJ2-5	16	TRBV7-9	CASSFSSGGTQETQYF
TRBJ1-5	14	TRBV24-1	CATSDLQANQPQHF
TRBJ2-7	15	TRBV6-6	CASSFPGQGRNEQYF
TRBJ2-5	15	TRBV3-1/TRBV3-2	CASSHRGQGQETQYF
TRBJ2-7	13	TRBV7-2	CASSLKADYEQYF
TRBJ2-1	16	TRBV19	CASSMYSGMNRNEQFF
TRBJ2-1	16	TRBV7-8	CASSPTRLALYNEQFF
TRBJ2-5	16	TRBV29-1	CSVVGLAGGPGETQYF
TRBJ2-7	11	TRBV6-6	CASGQSYEQYF
TRBJ2-2	11	TRBV30	CAWTGTGELFF
TRBJ2-3	13	TRBV6-4	CASSAVLRDTQYF
TRBJ1-2	12	TRBV7-9	CASSLDRVGYTF
TRBJ2-1	15	TRBV4-1	CASSQAGGDGDEQFF
TRBJ2-1	14	TRBV7-9	CASTSGGSYNEQFF
TRBJ2-7	14	TRBV7-2	CASSLRGPNNEQYF
TRBJ2-1	14	TRBV2	CASSAGLAGLPQFF
TRBJ1-4	17	TRBV6-1	CASSERRGEGTNEKLFF
TRBJ2-3	15	TRBV7-2	CASRNGGGSTDTQYF
TRBJ1-5	15	TRBV5-6	CASSLAGVPIQPQHF
TRBJ2-3	12	TRBV28	CASSLSWDTQYF
TRBJ1-1	14	TRBV18	CASSLDRQNTEAFF
TRBJ2-7	15	TRBV2	CASSEGEGRIYEQYF
TRBJ1-6	15	TRBV6-1	CASSERSLAGSPLHF
TRBJ1-1	15	TRBV16	CASSQSGRGWAEAFF
TRBJ2-1	15	TRBV19	CASRFSGRATGEQFF
TRBJ2-1	15	TRBV4-3	CASSQENLRGSEQFF
TRBJ2-6	15	TRBV4-1	CASTSRISGANVLTF
TRBJ1-1	15	TRBV10-1	CASSESGQGNTEAFF
TRBJ1-5	15	TRBV2	CASSGRGYSNQPQHF
TRBJ2-1	15	TRBV4-1	CASSDGTSANNEQFF
TRBJ2-1	16	TRBV7-2	CASSIPGQGYYNEQFF
TRBJ1-1	14	TRBV5-1	CASSLAAGGTEAFF
TRBJ2-5	17	TRBV28	CASSPLAGGRFQETQYF
TRBJ1-2	15	TRBV28	CASTSPGQQIYGYTF
TRBJ1-5	17	TRBV5-5	CASSRAWDRGGDQPQHF
TRBJ2-3	14	TRBV4-2	CASSQDTRADTQYF